The T cell receptor (beta chain) under discussion was sequenced for a study of T cell responses to AZD1222 COVID-19 vaccine. V shed 3 bases and J 14 bases; nucleotides not matched to a gene: 9. This CDR3 is built from 13 residues. The data were produced by immunoSEQ multiplex PCR, yet TCRdb's version contains in-frame clones alone and is incomplete. The table shows about 140,000 clones, with around 93% occurring only once. This specimen was peripheral blood, taken on day 0 of AZD1222 vaccination. V usage is TRBV23-1 and J usage is TRBJ1-4; 7 nucleotides match TRBD1. TRBV23-1 counts as an open reading frame of uncertain function. This TCR derives from an adult in good health. In nucleotides, the CDR3 is TGCGCCAGCAGTCACCAGAACTCGGACAGGCTGTTTTTT. Encoded protein: CASSHQNSDRLFF.